Listed below are T cell receptor beta chains from one sample, sequenced in a study of shared clonotypes between healthy human individuals. Clones were sequenced by immunoSEQ multiplex PCR, and TCRdb holds only the in-frame ones, with some missing. The data contain roughly 2.1 million clones, around 93% of them singletons. The sequenced sample consisted of naive CD8+ T cells from PBMCs. These TCRs come from a young man in good health. Some clones in this sample may be carry-over from other donors' samples. Both conserved end residues are part of each CDR3. D genes are given only for firm matches. Expanded clones are given a class, and other clones once, few, many or no size at all.

TRBJ2-7 . 14 TRBV2 . CASSDNSFTYEQYF TGTGCCAGCAGTGATAACAGCTTTACCTACGAGCAGTACTTC
TRBJ2-3 TRBD2 16 TRBV2 . CASSRPGLGVTDTQYF TGTGCCAGCAGTAGGCCGGGACTAGGTGTCACAGATACGCAGTATTTT
TRBJ1-4 . 16 TRBV4-2 once CASSQGPLGHPEKLFF TGTGCCAGCAGCCAGGGGCCCTTGGGACACCCGGAAAAACTGTTTTTT
TRBJ1-1 . 12 TRBV19 once CAIRGGNTEAFF TGTGCCATCCGGGGCGGAAACACTGAAGCTTTCTTT
TRBJ2-1 . 16 TRBV7-8 . CASSGRDPPAYNEQFF TGTGCCAGCAGCGGCCGGGACCCCCCTGCCTACAATGAGCAGTTCTTC
TRBJ2-7 TRBD2 15 TRBV28 . CASSLWASGNDEQYF TGTGCCAGCAGTTTATGGGCTAGCGGGAACGACGAGCAGTACTTC
TRBJ2-5 TRBD2 16 TRBV5-6 . CASSLSGRRGIETQYF TGTGCCAGCAGCTTGAGCGGGAGAAGGGGTATTGAGACCCAGTACTTC
TRBJ1-4 . 17 TRBV4-1 few CASSQDREGIVYEKLFF TGCGCCAGCAGCCAAGATCGCGAGGGGATCGTTTATGAAAAACTGTTTTTT
TRBJ2-7 . 12 TRBV5-8 . CASSHLRGEQYF TGTGCCAGCAGCCACCTACGGGGCGAGCAGTACTTC
TRBJ2-2 . 13 TRBV2 once CASSNPRAGELFF TGTGCCAGCAGTAACCCACGGGCCGGGGAGCTGTTTTTT
TRBJ2-7 . 15 TRBV13 . CASSSKTGLYYEQYF TGTGCCAGCAGCTCAAAGACCGGTCTATACTACGAGCAGTACTTC
TRBJ2-1 . 17 TRBV7-2 . CASSHKAPLDVDNEQFF TGTGCCAGCAGCCACAAAGCCCCCCTTGACGTCGACAATGAGCAGTTCTTC
TRBJ2-7 . 11 TRBV28 . CASSSTSEQYF TGTGCCAGCAGTTCGACAAGCGAGCAGTACTTC
TRBJ2-1 TRBD2 17 TRBV28 . CASSSASGGISYNEQFF TGTGCCAGCAGCTCGGCTAGCGGGGGCATCTCCTACAATGAGCAGTTCTTC
TRBJ1-2 . 14 TRBV14 . CASSQDGSHYGYTF TGTGCCAGCAGCCAAGATGGCAGCCACTATGGCTACACCTTC
TRBJ1-1 TRBD1 16 TRBV5-1 few CASSLEQGARNTEAFF TGCGCCAGCAGCTTGGAACAGGGGGCAAGGAACACTGAAGCTTTCTTT
TRBJ2-7 . 14 TRBV11-2 once CASSLVGSRGEQYF TGTGCCAGCAGCTTAGTCGGGTCTCGGGGCGAGCAGTACTTC
TRBJ2-7 TRBD2 15 TRBV10-2 . CASSESGGKTYEQYF TGCGCCAGCAGTGAGTCCGGGGGGAAAACCTACGAGCAGTACTTC
TRBJ2-7 TRBD1 15 TRBV19 . CASSVTADRGYEQYF TGTGCCAGTAGTGTCACGGCCGACAGGGGCTACGAGCAGTACTTC
TRBJ2-7 . 16 TRBV6-6 . CASSHSLRTAGYEQYF TGTGCCAGCAGCCATTCCTTACGGACTGCGGGCTACGAGCAGTACTTC
TRBJ2-1 . 14 TRBV5-1 . CASRNREKTHEQFF TGCGCCAGCAGGAACAGGGAAAAGACGCATGAGCAGTTCTTC
TRBJ2-2 . 17 TRBV10-1 . CASYEKGVRMDTGELFF TGCGCCAGCTATGAAAAGGGAGTTCGTATGGACACCGGGGAGCTGTTTTTT
TRBJ2-1 TRBD2 16 TRBV4-2 . CASSQVRASGSNEQFF TGTGCCAGCAGCCAAGTGCGGGCTAGCGGGAGTAATGAGCAGTTCTTC
TRBJ2-1 TRBD2 18 TRBV2 . CASRGELAGGPLHNEQFF TGTGCCAGCAGGGGGGAGCTAGCGGGAGGGCCCCTTCACAATGAGCAGTTCTTC
TRBJ2-7 . 14 TRBV7-3 . CASSGRPGVSEQYF TGTGCCAGCAGCGGAAGGCCGGGAGTGAGCGAGCAGTACTTC
TRBJ2-7 . 11 TRBV4-1 . CASRGSVEQYF TGCGCCAGCAGAGGTTCGGTCGAGCAGTACTTC
TRBJ1-2 . 13 TRBV5-4 once CASRPLSSYGYTF TGTGCCAGCAGGCCCCTGAGTAGCTATGGCTACACCTTC
TRBJ2-5 TRBD1 14 TRBV28 . CASSPTGGGETQYF TGTGCCAGCTCCCCCACAGGGGGCGGAGAGACCCAGTACTTC
TRBJ1-5 . 15 TRBV28 . CASSGGPFSNQPQHF TGTGCCAGCAGTGGGGGACCGTTTAGCAATCAGCCCCAGCATTTT
TRBJ2-1 TRBD2 13 TRBV7-8 . CASSPRTSPIQFF TGTGCCAGCAGCCCGAGGACTAGCCCGATTCAGTTCTTC
TRBJ1-4 . 14 TRBV19 . CASSSWQINEKLFF TGTGCCAGTAGTTCATGGCAGATTAATGAAAAACTGTTTTTT
TRBJ1-1 . 15 TRBV19 . CASSIELGGRPEAFF TGTGCCAGTAGTATAGAGTTAGGGGGTAGGCCTGAAGCTTTCTTT
TRBJ2-7 TRBD2 14 TRBV4-2 . CASSHSGGAYEQYF TGTGCCAGCAGTCATAGCGGGGGGGCCTACGAGCAGTACTTC
TRBJ2-3 TRBD1 14 TRBV10-3 . CAISGRTGKHTQYF TGTGCCATCAGTGGGCGGACAGGGAAACATACGCAGTATTTT
TRBJ2-7 TRBD2 16 TRBV15 few CATSGGRGLAGYEQYF TGTGCCACCAGCGGAGGAAGGGGACTAGCGGGATACGAGCAGTACTTC